A single sample is the source of the 23 T cell receptor beta chains below, sequenced in a study of blood T cell repertoires in COVID-19. The repertoire was sequenced with immunoSEQ multiplex PCR; TCRdb's copy has only in-frame clones and lacks some. The top ten clones hold approximately 6.2% of a sample with 90,000 to 120,000 clones, around 89% of them seen once. Source material: peripheral blood. All receptors derive from a man between 50 and 59 years old with active or convalescent COVID-19.

The rearrangement joins TRBV21-1 to TRBJ2-1; TRBD2, the table's D call, lacks a check against the DNA. TRBV21-1 is a known pseudogene. The CDR3 consists of 16 residues. This chain's CDR3 is CASSLRFGGDWNEQFF. DNA for the CDR3: TGTGCCAGCAGCTTACGCTTCGGAGGCGATTGGAATGAGCAGTTCTTC.

V gene TRBV13 combines with J gene TRBJ2-1; 12 positions match TRBD2. Trimming removed 4 bases from V and 7 bases from J; junction bases left unmatched: 8. From germline, CDR1 is PRHDT and CDR2 FYEKMQ (reference sequence). The CDR3 is 16 amino acids. The CDR3 DNA reads TGTGCCAGCAGCTCCCATCCCGGACTAGCGGGGAATGAGCAGTTCTTC. Amino acids: CASSSHPGLAGNEQFF.

This chain uses TRBV7-2 with TRBJ2-7; 8 bases are shared with TRBD1. J lost 5 bases, V lost 0 bases, and 6 bases had no gene match. Germline CDR1 SGHTA, CDR2 FQGNSA. The CDR3 has 15 residues. The CDR3 nucleotides read TGTGCCAGCAGCTTAGCCGCGGACAGGGTTCACGAGCAGTACTTC. Translating it yields CASSLAADRVHEQYF.

This clone was counted a single time. This rearrangement joins TRBV2 to TRBJ2-1, with TRBD2 matching 10 bases. Trimming removed 8 bases from V and 3 bases from J; junction bases left unmatched: 1. Per germline, CDR1 SNHLY and CDR2 FYNNEI. The CDR3 runs to 13 residues. This CDR3 reads CASPSGGYNEQFF. CDR3 DNA sequence: TGTGCCAGCCCTAGCGGGGGCTACAATGAGCAGTTCTTC.

The V and J genes are TRBV11-2 and TRBJ2-4; D is possibly TRBD2 (6 bases). The V gene lost 2 bases and the J gene lost 2 bases, with 13 bases spanning the gap. Germline-derived CDR1 and CDR2 are SGHAT and FQNNGV. The CDR3 spans 16 residues. The CDR3 nucleotides read TGTGCCAGCAGCTTAATGGGGGGAGCGACCAAAAACATTCAGTACTTC. It translates to CASSLMGGATKNIQYF.

In its sample, this clone is medium-sized (0.01 to 0.1%). The rearrangement uses TRBV19 and TRBJ2-6; 7 bases align to TRBD2. The V gene end was trimmed by 2 bases and the J gene end by 4 bases; junction bases not matched to a gene: 8. The germline CDR1 and CDR2 sequences are LNHDA and SQIVND (reference sequence). The CDR3 has 17 residues. The CDR3 loop is CASSIIGLADGANVLTF. CDR3 bases: TGTGCCAGTAGTATAATTGGTCTAGCGGACGGGGCCAACGTCCTGACTTTC.

This rearrangement joins TRBV12-3 or TRBV12-4 to TRBJ2-5, with D possibly being TRBD2 (6 bases). Between the trimmed V and J ends, which lost 3 bases and 5 bases, there was a span of 7 bases. This CDR3 is built from 12 residues. The CDR3 region is CASSFLAETQYF. The CDR3 coding sequence is TGTGCCAGCAGTTTTCTAGCGGAGACCCAGTACTTC.

CDR3 nucleotides: TGTGCCAGCAGCCACCCAGGGTCTAGCACAGATACGCAGTATTTT. This gives the protein CASSHPGSSTDTQYF. This rearrangement joins TRBV14 to TRBJ2-3, with D perhaps matching TRBD1 (5 bases). Germline-derived CDR1 and CDR2 are SGHDN and FVKESK. Trimming shortened V by 3 bases and J by 0 bases, and 10 bases separated the two germline ends. The CDR3 runs 15 residues.

The rearrangement uses TRBV7-2 and TRBJ2-5, with 8 bases identical to TRBD1. The V and J ends lost 8 bases and 4 bases, in that order; junction bases with no gene match: 9. The length of the CDR3 is 14 residues. Germline CDR1 is SGHTA and CDR2 is FQGNSA. The DNA for the CDR3 is TGTGCCAGCGGGAGTCCAGGGGGCGCAGAGACCCAGTACTTC. Its translation is CASGSPGGAETQYF.

The V gene is TRBV18, the J gene TRBJ2-3; 10 bases line up with TRBD2. CDR3 size: 17 residues. Losses at the gene ends were 1 base for V and 3 bases for J; bases not matched to a gene: 7. Germline V lookup: CDR1 KGHSH, CDR2 LQKENI. Written as DNA, the CDR3 is TGTGCCAGCTCACCACTAGCGGGAGGCCCTTCTACAGATACGCAGTATTTT. Encoded protein: CASSPLAGGPSTDTQYF.

The chain couples TRBV6-5 to TRBJ2-7, with 7 nucleotides matching TRBD1. Germline V gene sequence: CDR1 MNHEY, CDR2 SVGAGI. CDR3 size: 14 residues. Trimming cost V 7 bases and J 2 bases; bases outside gene matches: 8. The chain's CDR3 is CASNLGGAPYEQYF. The CDR3 region has the DNA TGTGCCAGCAATCTAGGGGGCGCTCCCTACGAGCAGTACTTC.

The V call is TRBV4-3, the J call TRBJ1-3; D is ambiguous. The germline CDR1 and CDR2 sequences are LGHNA and YSLEER. The V gene lost 0 bases and the J gene lost 2 bases, with 11 bases spanning the gap. The CDR3 extends over 16 amino acids. The CDR3 sequence: CASSQEVPGTGNTIYF. The CDR3 DNA is TGCGCCAGCAGCCAAGAGGTCCCCGGTACTGGAAACACCATATATTTT.

With respect to this clone: Mismatch with germline at one junction end may stem from a read error. The chain uses TRBV5-1 and TRBJ2-1; 7 bases align to TRBD2. The germline CDR1 and CDR2 sequences are SGHRS and YFSETQ. This CDR3 is 14 amino acids long. The CDR3 reads CASSLAGARNEQFF. The CDR3, as DNA: TGCGCCAGCAGTTTGGCGGGAGCGCGCAATGAGCAGTTCTTC.

As regards this clone: The same CDR3 arises from other DNA sequences in this sample as well. The genes are TRBV5-1 and TRBJ1-1; no clear D. There are 13 residues in the CDR3. The germline V gene has CDR1 SGHRS and CDR2 YFSETQ. Deletions cut 2 bases from V and 1 base from J, with 6 bases between. The CDR3 loop is CASSLLANTEAFF. CDR3 sequence (DNA): TGCGCCAGCAGCTTATTGGCGAACACTGAAGCTTTCTTT.

This sequence joins TRBV10-1 and TRBJ1-2; TRBD1 agrees at 9 bases. Germline values: CDR1 WNHNN, CDR2 SYGVQD (reference sequence). V trimming: 8 bases; J trimming: 6 bases; junction bases outside the gene matches: 13. The CDR3 runs to 15 residues. This CDR3 reads CASSPGTGSLDGYTF. The CDR3 bases are TGCGCCAGCTCCCCCGGGACAGGGAGTCTGGATGGCTACACCTTC.

The chain joins TRBV5-8 to TRBJ2-1; 10 bases match TRBD2. Germline values: CDR1 SGHTS, CDR2 YDEGEE. CDR3 size: 17 residues. J lost 7 bases, V lost 0 bases, and 10 bases had no gene match. The CDR3 sequence is CASSLAGLAGVGNEQFF. The CDR3 DNA sequence: TGTGCCAGCAGCTTGGCCGGGCTAGCGGGAGTTGGGAATGAGCAGTTCTTC.

J is TRBJ1-5 and V is TRBV28, with 7 positions matching TRBD1. The CDR3 is made up of 14 amino acids. The germline V gene encodes CDR1 MDHEN and CDR2 SYDVKM. V trimming: 2 bases; J trimming: 7 bases; junction bases outside the gene matches: 5. Written as DNA, the CDR3 is TGTGCCAGCAGTTTAGGACAGGTGGACCAGCCCCAGCATTTT. Protein: CASSLGQVDQPQHF.

The chain links TRBV6-2 or TRBV6-3 to TRBJ2-1; 13 nucleotides agree with TRBD2. The V gene end was trimmed by 6 bases and the J gene end by 12 bases; junction bases not matched to a gene: 11. The germline CDR1 and CDR2 sequences are MNHEY and SVGEGT. The CDR3 extends over 15 amino acids. CDR3 in amino acids: CASSSTSGGGGGQFF. In DNA, the CDR3 is TGTGCCAGCAGCTCCACTAGCGGGGGGGGAGGTGGGCAGTTCTTC.

The chain links TRBV6-2 or TRBV6-3 to TRBJ1-5; D may be TRBD1 (5 bases). CDR3 length equals 16 residues. V dropped 6 bases and J dropped 2 bases, with 17 bases sitting between them. Germline V gene lookup returns CDR1 MNHEY and CDR2 SVGEGT. The CDR3 nucleotides are TGTGCCAGCAGCTCCCCCCGTGGCAGGGGCAATCAGCCCCAGCATTTT. This codes for CASSSPRGRGNQPQHF.

This clone was found once. The V gene is TRBV7-8, the J gene TRBJ2-1; TRBD2 agrees at 7 bases. Germline loops: CDR1 SGHVS, CDR2 FQNEAQ. The CDR3 sequence is 14 residues long. V dropped 5 bases and J dropped 2; count of bases not matched to a gene: 3. CDR3 in DNA: TGTGCCAGCAGCGGGGGGGGGACCTACAATGAGCAGTTCTTC. Protein sequence: CASSGGGTYNEQFF.

This chain joins TRBV7-2 and TRBJ2-5; TRBD2 aligns across 12 bases. The V segment lost 5 bases and the J segment 4 bases; nucleotides outside the gene matches: 8. Germline V CDR1 and CDR2: SGHTA, FQGNSA. The length of the CDR3 is 16 residues. The CDR3 nucleotides read TGTGCCAGCAGCCCCCCTAGCGGGAGGGCTTTAGAGACCCAGTACTTC. Translated: CASSPPSGRALETQYF.

The rearrangement uses TRBV11-2 and TRBJ2-7; D is possibly TRBD1 (5 bases). CDR1 and CDR2 from the germline V gene are SGHAT and FQNNGV. This CDR3 contains 13 residues. Trimming left V 4 bases short and J 2 bases short, with 9 bases between. Written as DNA, the CDR3 is TGTGCCAGCAGCTCCCAAGGGGCCTACGAGCAGTACTTC. Amino acid sequence: CASSSQGAYEQYF.

This chain connects TRBV28 to TRBJ2-3; 11 positions match TRBD1. CDR3 length equals 14 residues. Trimming at V came to 2 bases and at J to 15 bases, leaving 10 bases not matched to a gene. Per germline, CDR1 MDHEN and CDR2 SYDVKM. The CDR3 reads CASSLPDRGPQGYF. As DNA, the CDR3 is TGTGCCAGCAGTTTACCGGACAGGGGGCCCCAGGGCTATTTT.